Listed here is a single T cell receptor (beta chain). What it binds is unknown. Some clones are missing from TCRdb's copy, which holds only in-frame ones; the method was immunoSEQ multiplex PCR. The sample consists of about 200,000 clones, around 80% of them appearing once. Germline-derived CDR1 and CDR2 are SQVTM and ANQGSEA. CDR3 length: 18 residues. The V segment lost 4 bases and the J segment 0 bases; nucleotides outside the gene matches: 7. This sample is drawn from a study of cytomegalovirus exposure and HLA in healthy donors. Study-wide findings and caveats: A classifier reportedly called cytomegalovirus status with high sensitivity and specificity.

This receptor was taken from a woman aged 25-40 years in good health and CMV-seronegative. The sample comprised PBMCs. The V gene is TRBV29-1, the J gene TRBJ2-2; TRBD2 matches 14 bases. This CDR3 is CSVVRPGLAGANTGELFF. Here the CDR3 DNA reads TGCAGCGTTGTTAGGCCGGGACTAGCGGGAGCGAACACCGGGGAGCTGTTTTTT.